This T cell receptor beta chain was identified during a study of OX40 agonist ivuxolimab in advanced cancers. Overall study: Ivuxolimab, an agonistic anti-OX40 (CD134) antibody, was given to patients. Findings and caveats of the study: Mean expanded clone counts were higher in CD8+ than CD4+ T cells.

Comments on this clone: Its antigen remains unidentified.

Method: immunoSEQ multiplex PCR; TCRdb's copy keeps in-frame clones and lacks some. The top ten clones hold about 3% of a sample with about 58,000 clones, about 90% of them seen once. Specimen: CD4+ or CD8+ T cells sorted from blood, collected in a trial of the OX40 agonist ivuxolimab. The clonotype was recovered from an adult with an advanced solid tumor such as melanoma, head and neck, liver or kidney cancer.

The CDR3 coding sequence is TGTGCCAGCAGGCCGCTGGGACTAGGTCTCGAGCAGTACTTC. It yields the protein CASRPLGLGLEQYF. The chain couples TRBV28 to TRBJ2-7; 8 nucleotides match TRBD2. V lost 6 bases and J lost 6; bases outside the gene matches: 10. Germline V gene sequence: CDR1 MDHEN, CDR2 SYDVKM. The length of the CDR3 is 14 residues.